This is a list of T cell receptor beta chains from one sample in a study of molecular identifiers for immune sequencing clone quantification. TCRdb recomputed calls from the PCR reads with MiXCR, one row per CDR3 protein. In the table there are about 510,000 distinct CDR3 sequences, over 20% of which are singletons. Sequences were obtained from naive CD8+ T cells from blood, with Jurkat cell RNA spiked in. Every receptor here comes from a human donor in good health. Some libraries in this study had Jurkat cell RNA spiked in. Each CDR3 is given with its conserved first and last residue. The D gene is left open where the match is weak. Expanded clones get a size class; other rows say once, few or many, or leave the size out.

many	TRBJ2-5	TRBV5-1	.	CASSLGTVAQETQYF	TGCGCCAGCAGCTTGGGGACAGTAGCTCAAGAGACCCAGTACTTC
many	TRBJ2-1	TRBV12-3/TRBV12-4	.	CASSSQGGPANEQFF	TGTGCCAGCAGTTCCCAGGGGGGCCCCGCCAATGAGCAGTTCTTC
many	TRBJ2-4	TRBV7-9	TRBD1	CASSSPTVLRDRGDIQYF	TGTGCCAGCAGCAGCCCAACGGTTCTCCGGGACAGGGGGGACATTCAGTACTTC
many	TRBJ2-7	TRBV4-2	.	CASSQEANGGMYEQYF	TGTGCCAGCAGCCAAGAGGCTAACGGTGGTATGTACGAGCAGTACTTC
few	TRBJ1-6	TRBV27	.	CASSEQGNSPLHF	TGTGCCAGCAGTGAACAGGGTAATTCACCCCTCCACTTT
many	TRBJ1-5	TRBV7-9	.	CASSPGSHQPQHF	TGTGCCAGCAGCCCAGGGTCGCATCAGCCCCAGCATTTT
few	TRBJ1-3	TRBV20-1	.	CSARDISASGNTIYF	TGCAGTGCTAGAGATATCTCTGCGTCTGGAAACACCATATATTTT
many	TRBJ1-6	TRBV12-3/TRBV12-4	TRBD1	CASSLALGQGPNSPLHF	TGTGCCAGCAGTTTAGCCCTAGGACAGGGGCCCAATTCACCCCTCCACTTT
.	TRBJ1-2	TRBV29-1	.	CSVDQQGPGYTF	TGCAGCGTGGACCAACAGGGCCCTGGCTACACCTTC
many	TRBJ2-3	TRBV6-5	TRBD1	CASRSSQGASSDTQYF	TGTGCCAGCAGGTCATCTCAGGGGGCTAGCTCAGATACGCAGTATTTT
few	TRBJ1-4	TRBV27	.	CASSLSQSNEKLFF	TGTGCCAGCAGTTTATCACAGTCTAATGAAAAACTGTTTTTT
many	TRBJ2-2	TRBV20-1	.	CSALAQNTGELFF	TGCAGTGCCCTTGCGCAGAACACCGGGGAGCTGTTTTTT
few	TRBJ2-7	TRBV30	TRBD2	CAWRGLAGSYEQYF	TGTGCCTGGAGGGGACTAGCGGGTTCCTACGAGCAGTACTTC
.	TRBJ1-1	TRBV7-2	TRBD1	CASSPNRRSGGRNTEAFF	TGTGCCAGCAGCCCGAACAGGCGGTCAGGGGGAAGGAACACTGAAGCTTTCTTT
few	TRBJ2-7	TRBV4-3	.	CASSQEEDLGYEQYF	TGCGCCAGCAGCCAAGAAGAGGATTTGGGCTACGAGCAGTACTTC
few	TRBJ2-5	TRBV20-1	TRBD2	CSAERLAPSQTQYF	TGCAGTGCGGAGAGACTAGCCCCGTCGCAGACCCAGTACTTC